A selection of T cell receptor beta chains follows, all from one sample in a study of shared clonotypes between healthy human individuals. Generated by immunoSEQ multiplex PCR, the TCRdb table keeps only in-frame clones and is missing some. Among a few million clones, around nine tenths were seen once, and the ten largest hold roughly 0.15%. Sequenced sample: naive CD4+ T cells sorted from blood. Receptors were obtained from a man aged 18 to 29 in good health. Both conserved end residues are part of each CDR3. The D gene is left open where the match is weak. A row's size may be missing; if present it is once, few, many or a size class.

J: TRBJ2-5; D: TRBD2; size: -; V: TRBV10-3; CDR3: CAISGASGRETQYF; DNA: TGTGCCATCAGTGGCGCTAGCGGGCGAGAGACCCAGTACTTC
J: TRBJ2-5; D: TRBD1; size: -; V: TRBV5-4; CDR3: CASSLAPDRGYQETQYF; DNA: TGTGCCAGCAGCTTGGCCCCGGACAGGGGCTACCAAGAGACCCAGTACTTC
J: TRBJ1-1; D: -; size: once; V: TRBV6-5; CDR3: CASSYRQGRGAFF; DNA: TGTGCCAGCAGTTACAGGCAGGGGCGGGGAGCTTTCTTT
J: TRBJ2-6; D: -; size: once; V: TRBV5-6; CDR3: CASSFLRQHSGANVLTF; DNA: TGTGCCAGCAGCTTTTTGAGGCAACACTCTGGGGCCAACGTCCTGACTTTC
J: TRBJ2-3; D: -; size: -; V: TRBV5-4; CDR3: CASSLVGGDTQYF; DNA: TGTGCCAGCAGCTTGGTAGGGGGGGATACGCAGTATTTT
J: TRBJ2-7; D: -; size: -; V: TRBV5-1; CDR3: CASSQRNGYEQYF; DNA: TGCGCCAGCAGCCAGCGGAACGGTTACGAGCAGTACTTC
J: TRBJ1-2; D: -; size: few; V: TRBV5-1; CDR3: CASSLEGSGYTF; DNA: TGCGCCAGCAGCTTGGAGGGATCTGGCTACACCTTC
J: TRBJ2-3; D: -; size: -; V: TRBV6-1; CDR3: CASSIGDTQYF; DNA: TGTGCCAGCAGTATAGGAGATACGCAGTATTTT
J: TRBJ1-2; D: -; size: -; V: TRBV5-1; CDR3: CASSLEPGVYSGYTF; DNA: TGCGCCAGCAGCTTGGAGCCGGGAGTCTACTCTGGCTACACCTTC
J: TRBJ1-2; D: -; size: -; V: TRBV20-1; CDR3: CSARQNYGYTF; DNA: TGCAGTGCTCGACAGAACTATGGCTACACCTTC
J: TRBJ2-7; D: -; size: -; V: TRBV5-4; CDR3: CASSLVTAPYEQYF; DNA: TGTGCCAGCAGCTTGGTAACAGCCCCTTACGAGCAGTACTTC
J: TRBJ1-4; D: TRBD1; size: -; V: TRBV30; CDR3: CAWGLGGPNEKLFF; DNA: TGTGCCTGGGGTCTAGGGGGCCCTAATGAAAAACTGTTTTTT
J: TRBJ2-2; D: TRBD2; size: -; V: TRBV2; CDR3: CASSPYSGGTGELFF; DNA: TGTGCCAGCAGTCCGTACTCGGGAGGCACCGGGGAGCTGTTTTTT
J: TRBJ2-7; D: TRBD1; size: -; V: TRBV5-1; CDR3: CASSLGGQASYEQYF; DNA: TGCGCCAGCAGCTTGGGCGGACAGGCCTCCTACGAGCAGTACTTC
J: TRBJ1-5; D: -; size: once; V: TRBV21-1; CDR3: CASSRRGSTPRQPQHF; DNA: TGTGCCAGCAGCAGGCGGGGCAGTACCCCTAGGCAGCCCCAGCATTTT
J: TRBJ2-7; D: -; size: -; V: TRBV30; CDR3: CAGYRQGGEQYF; DNA: TGTGCCGGCTATCGGCAGGGAGGCGAGCAGTACTTC
J: TRBJ2-7; D: TRBD1; size: -; V: TRBV12-5; CDR3: CASGLGTKTGDLSYEQYF; DNA: TGTGCTAGTGGTTTGGGAACAAAGACAGGGGACCTAAGCTACGAGCAGTACTTC